Below are 8 T cell receptor beta chains sequenced from a single sample in a study of regulatory T cells in long-lasting Graves disease. The authors built TCR beta libraries using iRepertoire HTBI primers and Arm-PCR of CDR3 regions. MiXCR, run by TCRdb on the multiplex PCR reads, gives a single entry per CDR3 protein. The sample lists approximately 440,000 distinct CDR3 sequences, about 25% occurring once. The time point is: persistent/refractory GD, antithyroid drugs over 5 years with positive TRAb. There was RNA extracted from PBMCs, and the TCR library was made from it. The sample was peripheral blood mononuclear cells (PBMCs), taken when the disease was refractory, from a patient treated with antithyroid drugs. These receptors were obtained from a female donor with Graves disease.

The chain carries TRBV19 and TRBJ2-4, with 7 bases that match TRBD1. V shed 6 bases and J 8 bases; nucleotides not matched to a gene: 13. CDR3 length: 15 residues. Per the germline V gene, CDR1 is LNHDA and CDR2 is SQIVND (reference sequence). The CDR3 is CASRNKKGAVDIQYF. The CDR3 nucleotides are TGTGCCAGTAGAAATAAGAAGGGGGCGGTGGACATTCAGTACTTC.

The table lists this clonotype with many counts. CDR3 protein: CASSLASGSPIETQYF. For the CDR3, the DNA is TGTGCCAGCAGCTTGGCTAGCGGGAGCCCCATAGAGACCCAGTACTTC. The chain couples TRBV7-2 to TRBJ2-5, with TRBD2 matching over 10 bases. This CDR3 comprises 16 residues. Germline lookup yields CDR1 SGHTA and CDR2 FQGNSA. The trim removed 3 bases at V and 4 bases at J, leaving 8 bases unmatched.

The V and J genes are TRBV20-1 and TRBJ2-2, with D possibly TRBD1 on 5 matching bases. There are 15 residues in the CDR3. V dropped 3 bases and J dropped 1 base, with 12 bases sitting between them. CDR1 and CDR2 from the germline V gene are DFQATT and SNEGSKA (reference sequence). The CDR3 nucleotides are TGCAGTGCTAGGCAGGGTTTACTGAACACCGGGGAGCTGTTTTTT. This translates into CSARQGLLNTGELFF.

This rearrangement joins TRBV19 to TRBJ1-5; D is uncertain. Trimming removed 4 bases from V and 0 bases from J, with 10 bases in between. Germline lookup yields CDR1 LNHDA and CDR2 SQIVND (reference sequence). This CDR3 has 15 amino acids. In DNA form, the CDR3 reads TGTGCCAGTAGTAGCATCGAGTATAGCAATCAGCCCCAGCATTTT. This sequence encodes CASSSIEYSNQPQHF.

The V and J genes are TRBV6-5 and TRBJ1-1; TRBD1 agrees at 9 bases. Germline values: CDR1 MNHEY, CDR2 SVGAGI. With 0 bases clipped from V and 7 bases from J, the junction kept 6 bases outside the gene matches. This CDR3 is 15 amino acids long. Here the CDR3 DNA reads TGTGCCAGCAGTTACTCCAGGGGGACAGGGAGTGAAGCTTTCTTT. This gives the protein CASSYSRGTGSEAFF.

This sequence joins TRBV2 and TRBJ1-1, with TRBD1 as a possible D gene (5 bases). Germline CDR1 and CDR2: SNHLY and FYNNEI. There are 14 residues in the CDR3. Trimming left V 5 bases short and J 4 bases short, with 14 bases between. As DNA, the CDR3 is TGTGCCAGCAGTTCCGGGACCCCTCTCACTGAAGCTTTCTTT. Amino acids: CASSSGTPLTEAFF.

This clonotype was observed many times. The chain couples TRBV7-8 to TRBJ2-5; D remains unclear. CDR3 length: 15 amino acids. Between the trimmed V and J ends, which lost 5 bases and 3 bases, there was a span of 16 bases. The germline V gene encodes CDR1 SGHVS and CDR2 FQNEAQ. The CDR3 DNA reads TGTGCCAGCAGCCCTCTGGTTGGTTCCGAAGAGACCCAGTACTTC. This sequence encodes CASSPLVGSEETQYF.

The V and J genes are TRBV10-3 and TRBJ1-5; tentative D call: TRBD1 (5 bases). The CDR3 is 15 amino acids. V lost 2 bases and J lost 1, with 9 bases in between. Germline values: CDR1 ENHRY, CDR2 SYGVKD. CDR3 sequence (DNA): TGTGCCATCAGTGAGCTGGGGGACAGCAATCAGCCCCAGCATTTT. This translates into CAISELGDSNQPQHF.